This TCR beta chain emerged from a study of shared clonotypes between healthy human individuals. CD8 cells regarded as naive lacked CD45RO, were positively chosen for CCR7, and omitted terminally differentiated effector memory CD45RA+ cells. Assay used: immunoSEQ multiplex PCR; TCRdb lists only in-frame clones, some missing. The sample has millions of clones, 93% seen once; the top ten hold 1.5% to 2%. The J segment lost 3 bases and the V segment lost 11 bases, leaving 5 bases of the junction unmatched. Germline V gene lookup returns CDR1 SEHNR and CDR2 FQNEAQ (reference sequence). The CDR3 loop spans 13 amino acids.

The V and J genes are TRBV7-9 and TRBJ1-4; 8 nucleotides agree with TRBD1. This receptor was obtained from a man between 18 and 35 years old in good health. Some clones in this sample may be carry-over from other donors' samples. Sequencing was done on a sample of naive CD8+ T cells from PBMCs. CDR3 residues: CASQGAANEKLFF. The CDR3 bases are TGTGCCTCGCAGGGGGCGGCTAATGAAAAACTGTTTTTT.